The entry below gives a single T cell receptor (beta chain) sequence along with its context. What it binds is not known. This entry belongs to a study of T cell responses to AZD1222 COVID-19 vaccine. Study findings and constraints: Only a handful of individuals given AZD1222 were seropositive at baseline. Clonal diversity was possibly underestimated, and the donors were mostly white British, with more females. Dominant at 160-218 and 743-854, vaccine-associated CD4 TCRs also spanned spike.

Using immunoSEQ multiplex PCR, the repertoire was profiled, and TCRdb retains in-frame clones only, with some absent. The sample includes 83,000 or so clones, roughly 90% of them seen just once. Trimming cost V 2 bases and J 6 bases; bases outside gene matches: 7. Germline V gene sequence: CDR1 MNHNS, CDR2 SASEGT. The CDR3 is 15 residues long. The chain uses TRBV6-1 and TRBJ2-1, with 7 bases aligning to TRBD2. This receptor was taken from an adult who received the AZD1222 COVID-19 vaccine. The source material was peripheral blood, sampled 28 days after the second AZD1222 dose. The CDR3 bases are TGTGCCAGCAGTGAATCCCCTAGCGGATTCAATGAGCAGTTCTTC. Protein: CASSESPSGFNEQFF.